These 12 T cell receptor beta chains originate from one sample sequenced in a study of T cells in localized non-small cell lung cancer (dated by TCRdb to the early 2020s). The library was made by the immunoSEQ multiplex PCR assay. Sourced from immuneACCESS, this table was stored by TCRdb with only in-frame sequences that have V and J called. A share of the clones is absent; for the studies checked, an unresolved V gene accounts for under half, and the remainder has no known explanation. This sample lists 30,000 to 35,000 clones; 91% were detected once. Approximately 10% of the sample goes to the ten largest clones. The sequences come from peripheral blood mononuclear cells, collected before any cancer treatment. The source of these receptors is a female donor aged 60 or older with stage II lung adenocarcinoma.

V and J are TRBV28 and TRBJ1-5, with D tentatively TRBD1 (5 bases). Germline CDR1 MDHEN, CDR2 SYDVKM. The CDR3 spans 16 residues. Deletions cut 2 bases from V and 2 bases from J, with 13 bases between. CDR3 residues: CASSLIGAEGNQPQHF. In DNA form, the CDR3 reads TGTGCCAGCAGTTTAATAGGGGCGGAGGGCAATCAGCCCCAGCATTTT.

The rearrangement joins TRBV27 to TRBJ2-1, with 7 bases identical to TRBD2. The CDR3 has 12 amino acids. After removal of 10 bases from V and 5 bases from J, the junction contained 5 bases not matched to a gene. Germline V lookup: CDR1 MNHEY, CDR2 SMNVEV (reference sequence). CDR3 DNA: TGTGCCACCCAGCGGGATAACAATGAGCAGTTCTTC. Translation: CATQRDNNEQFF.

For this clone: A junction end diverges from the germline sequence, so it may reflect a read error. The chain couples TRBV7-6 to TRBJ1-2; D is unclear. Germline V CDR1 and CDR2: SGHVS, FNYEAQ. The CDR3 has 14 residues. CDR3 sequence: CASSLAQPKLGIAF. The CDR3 DNA reads TGTGCCAGCAGCTTAGCGCAACCCAAGTTAGGGATCGCCTTC.

This sequence joins TRBV5-1 and TRBJ2-3; 10 positions agree with TRBD2. CDR1 is SGHRS and CDR2 is YFSETQ in the germline V gene. V lost 5 bases to trimming and J lost 0 bases; unmatched junction nucleotides: 9. CDR3 length equals 17 residues. CDR3 residues: CASRDPSGGFSTDTQYF. The CDR3 DNA sequence: TGCGCCAGCAGAGATCCTAGCGGGGGTTTTAGCACAGATACGCAGTATTTT.

This clone showed up just once. The chain employs TRBV6-1 and TRBJ2-3, with a possible D match to TRBD2 (5 bases). This CDR3 spans 17 amino acids. Trimming stripped 2 bases from V and 1 base from J, with 16 bases between. Germline CDR1 is MNHNS and CDR2 is SASEGT. CDR3 nucleotides: TGTGCCAGCAGTGAACGGGATGGAAAGACACGCACAGATACGCAGTATTTT. Its protein product is CASSERDGKTRTDTQYF.

The V call is TRBV30, the J call TRBJ1-2; 9 nucleotides match TRBD1. Germline values: CDR1 GTSNPN, CDR2 SVGIG (reference sequence). The CDR3 consists of 13 residues. The trim removed 4 bases at V and 7 bases at J, leaving 7 bases unmatched. Written as DNA, the CDR3 is TGTGCCTGGACCTTCGGACAGGGGAGTGGCTACACCTTC. Residues: CAWTFGQGSGYTF.

This clone was detected only once. V gene TRBV28 combines with J gene TRBJ2-6; either TRBD1 or TRBD2 may fit D (5 bases each). In germline, CDR1 is MDHEN, CDR2 SYDVKM. Trimming pared 3 bases from V and 2 bases from J, leaving 8 bases between. There are 15 residues in the CDR3. The chain's CDR3 is CASSLGPPGANVLTF. DNA of the CDR3: TGTGCCAGCAGTTTGGGACCGCCTGGGGCCAACGTCCTGACTTTC.

The rearrangement links TRBV29-1 to TRBJ2-7; the match to TRBD1 covers 10 bases. Per germline, CDR1 SQVTM and CDR2 ANQGSEA. J was trimmed by 5 bases and V by 7 bases; bases with no gene match: 8. The CDR3 is made up of 13 amino acids. Here the CDR3 reads CSARQGAPNEQYF. The CDR3 region has the DNA TGCAGCGCCCGACAGGGGGCGCCGAACGAGCAGTACTTC.

The chain is built from TRBV5-1 and TRBJ2-7, with D unclear. V was trimmed by 3 bases and J by 6 bases, leaving 13 bases between them. Per the germline V gene, CDR1 is SGHRS and CDR2 is YFSETQ. CDR3 size: 13 residues. The chain's CDR3 is CASSSRSRSEQYF. CDR3 DNA sequence: TGCGCCAGCAGCTCCAGATCCCGGAGCGAGCAGTACTTC.

This clone appeared a single time. The chain combines TRBV30 with TRBJ1-1, with a possible D match to TRBD1 (5 bases). V lost 1 base, J lost 4 bases, and 16 bases lay in between. This CDR3 spans 15 amino acids. CDR1 and CDR2 (germline): GTSNPN, SVGIG (reference sequence). CDR3 amino acids: CAWSAREEGSTEAFF. DNA for the CDR3: TGTGCCTGGAGTGCCCGGGAGGAGGGGAGCACTGAAGCTTTCTTT.

This CDR3 is CASSNVPGQFYGYTF. CDR3 nucleotides: TGTGCCAGCAGCAACGTTCCGGGACAGTTTTATGGCTACACCTTC. The chain links TRBV7-9 to TRBJ1-2, with 7 positions matching TRBD1. The CDR3 is 15 amino acids. Germline trimming cut 5 bases from V and 5 bases from J; bases unmatched to any gene: 11. Germline V gene sequence: CDR1 SEHNR, CDR2 FQNEAQ (reference sequence).

V is TRBV28 and J is TRBJ2-2; D is undetermined. This CDR3 has 15 residues. Germline CDR1 and CDR2: MDHEN and SYDVKM. Deletions cut 2 bases from V and 0 bases from J, with 7 bases between. CDR3 protein: CASSLGTSNTGELFF. Written as DNA, the CDR3 is TGTGCCAGCAGTTTAGGTACTTCGAACACCGGGGAGCTGTTTTTT.